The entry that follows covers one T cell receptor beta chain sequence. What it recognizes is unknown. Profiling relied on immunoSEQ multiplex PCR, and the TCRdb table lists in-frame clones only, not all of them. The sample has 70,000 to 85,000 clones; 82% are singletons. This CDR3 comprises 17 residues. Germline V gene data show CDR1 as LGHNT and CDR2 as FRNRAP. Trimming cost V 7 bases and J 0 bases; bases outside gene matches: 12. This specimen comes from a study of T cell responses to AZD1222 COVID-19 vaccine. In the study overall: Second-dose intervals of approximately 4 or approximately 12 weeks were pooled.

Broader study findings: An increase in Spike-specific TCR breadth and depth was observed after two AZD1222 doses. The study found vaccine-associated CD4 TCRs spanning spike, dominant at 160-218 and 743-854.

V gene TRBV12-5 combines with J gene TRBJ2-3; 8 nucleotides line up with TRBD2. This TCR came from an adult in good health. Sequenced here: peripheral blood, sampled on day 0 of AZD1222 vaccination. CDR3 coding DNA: TGTGCTAGTGCCGGATTCCAAGCGGGAGCTAGCACAGATACGCAGTATTTT. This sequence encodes CASAGFQAGASTDTQYF.